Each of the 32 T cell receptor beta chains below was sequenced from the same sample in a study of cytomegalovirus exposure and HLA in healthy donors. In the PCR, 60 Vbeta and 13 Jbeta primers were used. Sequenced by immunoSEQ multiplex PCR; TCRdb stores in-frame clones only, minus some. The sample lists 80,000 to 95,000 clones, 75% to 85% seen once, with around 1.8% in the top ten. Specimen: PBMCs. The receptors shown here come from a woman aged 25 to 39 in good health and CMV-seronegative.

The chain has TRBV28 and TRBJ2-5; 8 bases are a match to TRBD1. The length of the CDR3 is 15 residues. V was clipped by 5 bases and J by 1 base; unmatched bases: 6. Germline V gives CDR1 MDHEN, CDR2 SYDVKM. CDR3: CASSPETGAQETQYF. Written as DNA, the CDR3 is TGTGCCAGCAGTCCGGAGACAGGGGCCCAAGAGACCCAGTACTTC.

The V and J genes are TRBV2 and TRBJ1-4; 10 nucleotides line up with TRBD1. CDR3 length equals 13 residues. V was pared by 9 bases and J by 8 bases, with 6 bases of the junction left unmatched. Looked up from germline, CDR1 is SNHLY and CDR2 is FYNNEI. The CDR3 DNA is TGTGCCAGGTCCGGGACAGGGGCCGAAAAACTGTTTTTT. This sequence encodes CARSGTGAEKLFF.

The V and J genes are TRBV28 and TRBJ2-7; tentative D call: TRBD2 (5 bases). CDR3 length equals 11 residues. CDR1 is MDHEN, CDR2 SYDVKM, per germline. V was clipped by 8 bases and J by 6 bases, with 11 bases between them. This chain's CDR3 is CASRGPSEQYF. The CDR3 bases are TGTGCCAGCCGAGGGCCCTCCGAGCAGTACTTC.

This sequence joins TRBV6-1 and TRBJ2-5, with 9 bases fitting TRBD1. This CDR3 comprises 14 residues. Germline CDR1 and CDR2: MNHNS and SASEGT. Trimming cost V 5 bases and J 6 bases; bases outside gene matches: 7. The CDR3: CASSPRTGAKTQYF. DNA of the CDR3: TGTGCCAGCAGTCCGAGGACAGGGGCAAAGACCCAGTACTTC.

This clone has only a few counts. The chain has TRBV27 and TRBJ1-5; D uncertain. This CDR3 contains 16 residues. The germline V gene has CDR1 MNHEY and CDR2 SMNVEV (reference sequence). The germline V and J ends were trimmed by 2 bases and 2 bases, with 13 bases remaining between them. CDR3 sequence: CASSLGTGVRNQPQHF. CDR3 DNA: TGTGCCAGCAGTTTAGGTACGGGAGTACGCAATCAGCCCCAGCATTTT.

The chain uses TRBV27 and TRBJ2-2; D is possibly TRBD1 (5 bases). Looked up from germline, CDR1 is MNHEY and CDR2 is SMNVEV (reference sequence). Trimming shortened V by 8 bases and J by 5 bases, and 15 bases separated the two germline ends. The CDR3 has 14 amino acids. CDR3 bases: TGTGCCAGCTCCAAGGGGATACTGACCGGGGAGCTGTTTTTT. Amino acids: CASSKGILTGELFF.

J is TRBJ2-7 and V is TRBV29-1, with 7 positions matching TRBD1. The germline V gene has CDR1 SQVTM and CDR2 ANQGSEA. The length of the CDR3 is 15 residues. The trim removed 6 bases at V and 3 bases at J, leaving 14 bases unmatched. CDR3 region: CSVWGSRGKRYEQYF. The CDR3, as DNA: TGCAGCGTCTGGGGGTCCAGGGGGAAACGCTACGAGCAGTACTTC.

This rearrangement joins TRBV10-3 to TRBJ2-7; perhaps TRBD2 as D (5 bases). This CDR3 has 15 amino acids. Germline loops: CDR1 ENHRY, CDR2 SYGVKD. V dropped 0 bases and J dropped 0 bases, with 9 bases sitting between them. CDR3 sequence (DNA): TGTGCCATCAGTGAGTCTTTCGGGGACTCCTACGAGCAGTACTTC. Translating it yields CAISESFGDSYEQYF.

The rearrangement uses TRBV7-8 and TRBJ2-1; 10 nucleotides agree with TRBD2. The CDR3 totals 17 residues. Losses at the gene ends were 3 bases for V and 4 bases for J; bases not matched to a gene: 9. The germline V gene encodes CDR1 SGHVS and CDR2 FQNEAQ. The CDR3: CASSFGRGTSVYNEQFF. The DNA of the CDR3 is TGTGCCAGCAGCTTCGGGCGCGGGACTAGCGTTTACAATGAGCAGTTCTTC.

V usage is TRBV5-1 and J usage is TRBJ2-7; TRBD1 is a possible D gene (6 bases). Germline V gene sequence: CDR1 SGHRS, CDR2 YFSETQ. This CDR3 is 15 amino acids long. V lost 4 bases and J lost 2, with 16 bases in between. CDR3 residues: CASSPGTKGAYEQYF. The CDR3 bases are TGCGCCAGCAGCCCGGGGACAAAGGGGGCCTACGAGCAGTACTTC.

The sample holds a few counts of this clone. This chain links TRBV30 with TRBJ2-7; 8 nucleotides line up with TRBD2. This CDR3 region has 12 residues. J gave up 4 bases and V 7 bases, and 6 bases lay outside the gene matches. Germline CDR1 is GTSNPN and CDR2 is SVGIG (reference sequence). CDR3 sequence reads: CASAGVRYEQYF. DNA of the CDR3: TGTGCCTCAGCGGGAGTTCGGTACGAGCAGTACTTC.

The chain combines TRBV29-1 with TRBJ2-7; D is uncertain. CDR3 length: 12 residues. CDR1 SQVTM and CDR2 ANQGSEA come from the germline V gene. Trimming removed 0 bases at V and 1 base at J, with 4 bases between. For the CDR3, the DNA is TGCAGCGTTGAAGAGAGATCCTACGAGCAGTACTTC. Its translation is CSVEERSYEQYF.

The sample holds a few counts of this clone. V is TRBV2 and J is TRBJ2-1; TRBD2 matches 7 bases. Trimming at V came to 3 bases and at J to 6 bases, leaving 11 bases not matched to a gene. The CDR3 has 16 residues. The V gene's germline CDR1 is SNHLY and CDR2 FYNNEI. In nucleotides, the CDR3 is TGTGCCAGCAGTGATGATGTTGCGGGAGTTCGCAATGAGCAGTTCTTC. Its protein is CASSDDVAGVRNEQFF.

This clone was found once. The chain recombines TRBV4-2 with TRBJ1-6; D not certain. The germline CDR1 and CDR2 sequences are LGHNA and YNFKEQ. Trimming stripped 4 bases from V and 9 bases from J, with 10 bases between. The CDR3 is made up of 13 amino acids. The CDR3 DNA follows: TGTGCCAGCAGCCCAGAGCGGGCTTCACCCCTCCACTTT. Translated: CASSPERASPLHF.

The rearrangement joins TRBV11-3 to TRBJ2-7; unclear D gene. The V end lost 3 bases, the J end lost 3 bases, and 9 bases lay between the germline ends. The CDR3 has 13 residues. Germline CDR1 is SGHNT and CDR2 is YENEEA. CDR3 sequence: CASSFSQNYEQYF. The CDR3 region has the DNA TGTGCCAGCAGCTTTTCGCAGAACTACGAGCAGTACTTC.

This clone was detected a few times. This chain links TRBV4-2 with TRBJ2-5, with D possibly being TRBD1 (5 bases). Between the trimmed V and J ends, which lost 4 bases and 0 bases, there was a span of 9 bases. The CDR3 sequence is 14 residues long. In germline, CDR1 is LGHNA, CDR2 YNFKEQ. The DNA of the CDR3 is TGTGCCAGCAGCCCAAGGGGATACCAAGAGACCCAGTACTTC. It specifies CASSPRGYQETQYF.

The CDR3 here is CASRAPGQGNYEQYF. CDR3 bases: TGTGCCAGCAGGGCACCGGGACAGGGGAACTACGAGCAGTACTTC. The chain employs TRBV27 and TRBJ2-7; 10 bases map to TRBD1. Losses at the gene ends were 6 bases for V and 3 bases for J; bases not matched to a gene: 8. Germline V gene sequence: CDR1 MNHEY, CDR2 SMNVEV (reference sequence). The CDR3 length is 15 residues.

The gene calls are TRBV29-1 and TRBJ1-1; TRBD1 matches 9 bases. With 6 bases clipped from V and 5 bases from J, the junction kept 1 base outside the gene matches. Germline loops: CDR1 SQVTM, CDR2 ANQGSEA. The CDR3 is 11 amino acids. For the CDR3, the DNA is TGCAGCGTACAGGGGGCGACTGAAGCTTTCTTT. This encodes CSVQGATEAFF.

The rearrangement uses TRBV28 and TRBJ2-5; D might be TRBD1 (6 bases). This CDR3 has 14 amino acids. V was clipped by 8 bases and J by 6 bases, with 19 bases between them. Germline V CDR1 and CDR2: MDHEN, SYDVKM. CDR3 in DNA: TGTGCCAGCCAAGGTGGGGGCGTTGGACAGACCCAGTACTTC. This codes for CASQGGGVGQTQYF.

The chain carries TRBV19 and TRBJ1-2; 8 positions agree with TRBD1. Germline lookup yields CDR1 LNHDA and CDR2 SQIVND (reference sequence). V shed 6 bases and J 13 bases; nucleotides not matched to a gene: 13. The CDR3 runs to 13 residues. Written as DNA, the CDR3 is TGTGCCAGTAGGAAACAGGGGGGGGTTTCGTGCACCTTC. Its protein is CASRKQGGVSCTF.

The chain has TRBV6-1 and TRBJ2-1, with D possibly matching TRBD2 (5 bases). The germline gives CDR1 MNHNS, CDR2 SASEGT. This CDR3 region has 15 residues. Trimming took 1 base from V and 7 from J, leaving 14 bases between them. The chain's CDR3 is CASSEGGGVLNEQFF. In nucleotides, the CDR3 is TGTGCCAGCAGTGAAGGCGGAGGCGTCTTGAATGAGCAGTTCTTC.

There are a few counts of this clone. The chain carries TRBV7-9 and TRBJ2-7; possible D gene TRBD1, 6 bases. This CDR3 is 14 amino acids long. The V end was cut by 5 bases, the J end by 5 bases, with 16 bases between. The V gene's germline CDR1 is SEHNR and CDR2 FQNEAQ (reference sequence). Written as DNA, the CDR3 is TGTGCCAGCAGCCCACCCGTACAGGGTGACGAGCAGTACTTC. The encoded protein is CASSPPVQGDEQYF.

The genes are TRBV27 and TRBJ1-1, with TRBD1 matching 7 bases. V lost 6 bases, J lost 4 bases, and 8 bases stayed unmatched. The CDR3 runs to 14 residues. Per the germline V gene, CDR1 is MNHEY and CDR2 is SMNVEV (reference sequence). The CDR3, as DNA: TGTGCCAGCAGGGAACAGGGGTTGGTCACTGAAGCTTTCTTT. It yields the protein CASREQGLVTEAFF.

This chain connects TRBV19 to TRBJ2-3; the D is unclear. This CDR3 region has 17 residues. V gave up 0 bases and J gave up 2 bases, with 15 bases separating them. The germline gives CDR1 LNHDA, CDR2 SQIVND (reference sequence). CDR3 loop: CASSIDLQRLHTDTQYF. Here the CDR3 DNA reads TGTGCCAGTAGTATAGATTTGCAGAGACTCCACACAGATACGCAGTATTTT.

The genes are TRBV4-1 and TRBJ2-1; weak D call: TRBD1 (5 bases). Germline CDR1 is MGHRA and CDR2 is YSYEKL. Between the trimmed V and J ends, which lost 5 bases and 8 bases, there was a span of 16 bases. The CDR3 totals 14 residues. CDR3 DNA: TGCGCCAGCAGCTTTTCCCAGGGTCGGTATGAGCAGTTCTTC. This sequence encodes CASSFSQGRYEQFF.

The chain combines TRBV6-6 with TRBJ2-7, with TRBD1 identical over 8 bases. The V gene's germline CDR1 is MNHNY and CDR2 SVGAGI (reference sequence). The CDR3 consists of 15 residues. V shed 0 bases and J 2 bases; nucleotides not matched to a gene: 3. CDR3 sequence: CASSYSQGAPYEQYF. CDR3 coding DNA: TGTGCCAGCAGTTACTCGCAGGGGGCCCCCTACGAGCAGTACTTC.

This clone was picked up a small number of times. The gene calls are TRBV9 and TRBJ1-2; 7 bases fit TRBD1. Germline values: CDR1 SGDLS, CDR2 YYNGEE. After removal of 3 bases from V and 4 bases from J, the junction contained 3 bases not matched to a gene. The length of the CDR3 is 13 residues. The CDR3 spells CASSGGQFYGYTF. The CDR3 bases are TGTGCCAGCAGCGGGGGACAGTTCTATGGCTACACCTTC. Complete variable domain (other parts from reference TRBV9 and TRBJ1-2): DSGVTQTPKHLITATGQRVTLRCSPRSGDLSVYWYQQSLDQGLQFLIQYYNGEERAKGNILERFSAQQFPDLHSELNLSSLELGDSALYFCASSGGQFYGYTFGSGTRLTVV.

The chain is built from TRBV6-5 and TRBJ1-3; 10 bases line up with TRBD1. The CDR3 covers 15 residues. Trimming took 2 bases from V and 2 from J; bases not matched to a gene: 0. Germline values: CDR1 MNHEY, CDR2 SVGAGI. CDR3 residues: CASSYGQGAGNTIYF. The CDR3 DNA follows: TGTGCCAGCAGTTACGGACAGGGGGCTGGAAACACCATATATTTT.

The chain's CDR3 is CASSKAHTEGTDTQYF. The CDR3 DNA is TGTGCCAGCAGCAAAGCCCACACTGAGGGCACAGATACGCAGTATTTT. The gene calls are TRBV21-1 and TRBJ2-3; the table's D call TRBD2 went unverified against the DNA. TRBV21-1 is classified as a pseudogene. This CDR3 comprises 16 residues.

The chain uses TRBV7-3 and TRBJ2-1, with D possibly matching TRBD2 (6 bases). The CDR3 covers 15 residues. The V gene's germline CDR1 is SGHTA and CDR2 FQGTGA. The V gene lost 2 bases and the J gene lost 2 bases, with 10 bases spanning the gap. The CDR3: CASSLGGSTYNEQFF. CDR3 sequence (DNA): TGTGCCAGCAGCTTAGGGGGGAGCACCTACAATGAGCAGTTCTTC.

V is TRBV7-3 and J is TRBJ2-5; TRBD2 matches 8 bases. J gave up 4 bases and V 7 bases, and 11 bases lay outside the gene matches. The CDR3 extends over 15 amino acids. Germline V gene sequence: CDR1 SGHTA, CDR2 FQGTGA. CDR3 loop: CASTSGGLAGETQYF. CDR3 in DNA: TGTGCCAGCACCTCGGGGGGGCTAGCGGGAGAGACCCAGTACTTC.

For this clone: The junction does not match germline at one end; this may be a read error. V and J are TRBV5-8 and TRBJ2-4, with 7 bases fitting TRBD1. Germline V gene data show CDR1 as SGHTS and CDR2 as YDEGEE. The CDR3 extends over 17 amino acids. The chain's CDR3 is CASTSAMTGTFRVSALF. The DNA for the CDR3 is TGTGCCAGCACCTCCGCCATGACAGGGACGTTCCGGGTTTCGGCCCTCTTC.